The 21 T cell receptor beta chains given below trace back to one sample, sequenced in a study of control samples from healthy donors and cancer patients. Sequencing was performed with immunoSEQ multiplex PCR; in TCRdb, only in-frame clones are kept and a portion is missing. There are roughly 130,000 clones in the sample; about 94% occur only once, and about 4% lies in the top ten. Sequencing input: blood. These receptors came from a man aged 25 to 40 in good health.

This clone occurred a few times. J is TRBJ1-1 and V is TRBV19; D is ambiguous. The CDR3 extends over 11 amino acids. Looked up from germline, CDR1 is LNHDA and CDR2 is SQIVND (reference sequence). V lost 2 bases, J lost 7 bases, and 5 bases lay in between. The CDR3 here is CASSITDEAFF. The CDR3 coding sequence is TGTGCCAGTAGTATAACAGATGAAGCTTTCTTT.

The rearrangement joins TRBV29-1 to TRBJ2-4; 10 bases match TRBD1. With V trimmed by 3 bases and J by 6 bases, 5 bases remained unmatched. This CDR3 comprises 14 residues. Germline V lookup: CDR1 SQVTM, CDR2 ANQGSEA. The DNA of the CDR3 is TGCAGCGTTGAGGGGGACAGGGGAAGAAACATTCAGTACTTC. As protein: CSVEGDRGRNIQYF.

CDR3 residues: CASREASPGNTIYF. The CDR3 coding sequence is TGTGCCAGTCGGGAGGCTAGTCCTGGAAACACCATATATTTT. V and J are TRBV7-9 and TRBJ1-3; D is ambiguous. CDR1 is SEHNR and CDR2 is FQNEAQ in the germline V gene (reference sequence). The CDR3 extends over 14 amino acids. The V and J ends lost 9 bases and 2 bases respectively, with 14 bases between them.

The chain uses TRBV7-2 and TRBJ1-6; 9 bases align to TRBD1. The V gene's germline CDR1 is SGHTA and CDR2 FQGNSA. The junction had 1 base not matched to a gene; V was cut back by 4 bases and J by 3 bases. This CDR3 is 15 amino acids long. CDR3: CASSWTGVYNSPLHF. CDR3 in DNA: TGTGCCAGCAGCTGGACAGGGGTCTATAATTCACCCCTCCACTTT.

V is TRBV12-5 and J is TRBJ1-5; tentatively, D is TRBD1 (5 bases). The CDR3 consists of 16 residues. The V gene lost 7 bases and the J gene lost 2 bases, with 18 bases spanning the gap. Germline values: CDR1 LGHNT, CDR2 FRNRAP. In DNA form, the CDR3 reads TGTGCTAGTGCCTTGGGAGGATTGGGGGGCAATCAGCCCCAGCATTTT. Protein product: CASALGGLGGNQPQHF.

The genes are TRBV6-6 and TRBJ1-1, with TRBD1 as a possible D gene (6 bases). This CDR3 contains 15 residues. Germline CDR1 is MNHNY and CDR2 is SVGAGI (reference sequence). The V end lost 7 bases, the J end lost 5 bases, and 20 bases lay between the germline ends. The CDR3 is CASITKQGKGTEAFF. DNA of the CDR3: TGTGCCAGCATCACAAAACAGGGAAAGGGGACTGAAGCTTTCTTT.

V gene TRBV29-1 combines with J gene TRBJ2-7; 8 bases line up with TRBD1. Trimming removed 4 bases from V and 5 bases from J; junction bases left unmatched: 7. Germline V gives CDR1 SQVTM, CDR2 ANQGSEA. This CDR3 is built from 13 residues. CDR3 DNA: TGCAGCGTTGTGGCAGGGGGCTTCGACGAGCAGTACTTC. Translated: CSVVAGGFDEQYF.

The chain uses TRBV27 and TRBJ2-5; possibly TRBD1 for D (7 bases). The CDR3 loop spans 14 amino acids. The V end was cut by 5 bases, the J end by 5 bases, with 15 bases between. CDR1 is MNHEY, CDR2 SMNVEV, per germline (reference sequence). The CDR3 spells CASSPGTAGETQYF. CDR3 sequence (DNA): TGTGCCAGCAGTCCAGGGACAGCGGGCGAGACCCAGTACTTC.

The gene calls are TRBV7-3 and TRBJ2-3; TRBD2 matches 11 bases. J was trimmed by 8 bases and V by 2 bases; bases with no gene match: 12. Germline values: CDR1 SGHTA, CDR2 FQGTGA. There are 17 residues in the CDR3. CDR3 DNA sequence: TGTGCCAGCAGCTTACGGGCCCTTAGTAGCGGGGGGGCTACGCAGTATTTT. Translating gives CASSLRALSSGGATQYF.

The V and J genes are TRBV7-9 and TRBJ1-4; tentatively, D is TRBD1 (6 bases). V was trimmed by 1 base and J by 4 bases, leaving 13 bases between them. CDR1 is SEHNR and CDR2 is FQNEAQ in the germline V gene (reference sequence). This CDR3 is 16 amino acids long. This CDR3 reads CASSLGGTRSNEKLFF. CDR3 DNA: TGTGCCAGCAGCTTAGGCGGGACACGGAGTAATGAAAAACTGTTTTTT.

This clone appeared a few times. V is TRBV21-1 and J is TRBJ1-1. TRBV21-1 is reported as a pseudogene. The CDR3 is made up of 14 amino acids. The CDR3 DNA sequence: TGTGCCAAGGGGGCGGGGAGGGTGAACACTGAAGCTTTCTTT. It is translated as CAKGAGRVNTEAFF.

The chain joins TRBV5-8 to TRBJ2-2; a weak D match, TRBD1 (5 bases). This CDR3 comprises 15 residues. Trimming took 0 bases from V and 2 from J, leaving 8 bases between them. Germline CDR1 is SGHTS and CDR2 is YDEGEE. As DNA, the CDR3 is TGTGCCAGCAGCTTGGGACAGATCAACACCGGGGAGCTGTTTTTT. Its translation is CASSLGQINTGELFF.

The gene calls are TRBV6-2 or TRBV6-3 and TRBJ2-1, with 12 bases that match TRBD2. With 5 bases clipped from V and 5 bases from J, the junction kept 4 bases outside the gene matches. This CDR3 contains 15 residues. The germline CDR1 and CDR2 sequences are MNHEY and SVGEGT. The CDR3 nucleotides are TGTGCCAGCAGTCTAGCGGGGGGGCCTAACAATGAGCAGTTCTTC. This translates into CASSLAGGPNNEQFF.

The chain combines TRBV5-1 with TRBJ1-1; D is undetermined. CDR1 is SGHRS, CDR2 YFSETQ, per germline. V was clipped by 2 bases and J by 6 bases, with 14 bases between them. This CDR3 is 14 amino acids long. The CDR3 reads CASSLVDSGSEAFF. The CDR3 DNA reads as TGCGCCAGCAGCTTAGTTGACTCCGGGTCTGAAGCTTTCTTT.

The V call is TRBV2, the J call TRBJ1-3; D is uncertain. Trimming cost V 2 bases and J 5 bases, with 10 bases left between them. The germline CDR1 and CDR2 sequences are SNHLY and FYNNEI. The CDR3 has 14 amino acids. The CDR3 protein is CASSEILGRNTIYF. CDR3 bases: TGTGCCAGCAGTGAAATTTTGGGCAGAAACACCATATATTTT.

The rearrangement joins TRBV30 to TRBJ1-1; possibly TRBD1 for D (5 bases). Germline values: CDR1 GTSNPN, CDR2 SVGIG (reference sequence). This CDR3 spans 12 amino acids. Trimming took off 4 bases at V and 5 bases at J, with 11 bases between the two ends. The CDR3 DNA reads as TGTGCCTGGAAGGGGATTCGGACTGAAGCTTTCTTT. Protein product: CAWKGIRTEAFF. The whole variable domain, remainder taken from reference TRBV30 and TRBJ1-1, is SQTIHQWPATLVQPVGSPLSLECTVEGTSNPNLYWYRQAAGRGLQLLFYSVGIGQISSEVPQNLSASRPQDRQFILSSKKLLLSDSGFYLCAWKGIRTEAFFGQGTRLTVV.

V and J are TRBV27 and TRBJ1-6; D gene ambiguous. Germline V gene sequence: CDR1 MNHEY, CDR2 SMNVEV (reference sequence). The V end lost 3 bases, the J end lost 3 bases, and 6 bases lay between the germline ends. This CDR3 is 14 amino acids long. The CDR3, as DNA: TGTGCCAGCAGTTTCGGGAGCTATAATTCACCCCTCCACTTT. Protein product: CASSFGSYNSPLHF.

The chain couples TRBV7-3 to TRBJ2-1, with D uncertain. The CDR3 spans 13 residues. Germline V gene data show CDR1 as SGHTA and CDR2 as FQGTGA. Between the trimmed V and J ends, which lost 3 bases and 3 bases, there was a span of 6 bases. The DNA for the CDR3 is TGTGCCAGCAGCTTGAACAGCTACAATGAGCAGTTCTTC. Amino acid sequence: CASSLNSYNEQFF.

This clone came up a few times. CDR3 sequence reads: CASSPQGVGTEAFF. CDR3 DNA sequence: TGTGCCAGCAGCCCACAGGGAGTGGGCACTGAAGCTTTCTTT. This chain links TRBV7-9 with TRBJ1-1; D is possibly TRBD1 (6 bases). V gave up 5 bases and J gave up 4 bases, with 14 bases separating them. Germline CDR1 reads SEHNR; CDR2 reads FQNEAQ (reference sequence). The CDR3 is 14 residues long.

The chain has TRBV7-2 and TRBJ1-5, with TRBD1 identical over 12 bases. Trimming took 4 bases from V and 7 from J; bases not matched to a gene: 8. The germline V gene encodes CDR1 SGHTA and CDR2 FQGNSA. The CDR3 runs to 16 residues. Here the CDR3 reads CASSSWDRGLGQPQHF. Written as DNA, the CDR3 is TGTGCCAGCAGCTCCTGGGACAGGGGGCTGGGGCAGCCCCAGCATTTT.

V is TRBV2 and J is TRBJ1-5; tentatively, D is TRBD1 (5 bases). Germline V gene lookup returns CDR1 SNHLY and CDR2 FYNNEI. Trimming took 7 bases from V and 4 from J, leaving 17 bases between them. There are 15 residues in the CDR3. CDR3 residues: CASKERETENQPQHF. The CDR3 DNA reads as TGTGCCAGCAAAGAACGTGAGACAGAAAATCAGCCCCAGCATTTT.